This TCR beta chain was captured in a study of OX40 agonist ivuxolimab in advanced cancers. Regarding the study as a whole: CD4+ and CD8+ blood T cells expanded clonally by week 6 at 0.1 to 3.0 mg/kg. Compared with others, partial responders at 0.1-3.0 mg/kg displayed clonal expansion among the lowest.

Some clones are missing from TCRdb's copy, which holds only in-frame ones; the method was immunoSEQ multiplex PCR. This sample has about 62,000 clones, with 88% found just once. Germline lookup yields CDR1 LNHNV and CDR2 YYDKDF (reference sequence). The V and J ends lost 3 bases and 5 bases, in that order; junction bases with no gene match: 6. There are 15 residues in the CDR3. A word on this clone: Antigen unknown.

Individuals having autoimmune disease history or systemic immunosuppression were not enrolled. The chain has TRBV15 and TRBJ1-5; 8 nucleotides align to TRBD1. The source material was CD4+ or CD8+ T cells sorted from blood, sampled in a trial of the OX40 agonist ivuxolimab. The source of this sequence is an adult with an advanced solid tumor such as melanoma, head and neck, liver or kidney cancer. This CDR3 is CATSRRTGWDQPQHF. The CDR3 DNA reads TGTGCCACCAGCAGGAGGACAGGGTGGGATCAGCCCCAGCATTTT.